Following are 10 T cell receptor beta chains from one sample sequenced in a study of T cell repertoires in cytomegalovirus infection (dated by TCRdb to about 2019). Instrument on record: Illumina HiSeq 1500. Starting from the raw public reads, TCRdb applied fastp trimming at Q25, assembled clones with MiXCR and retained in-frame beta chains. Rows are unified per CDR3 protein, each entry keeping the most common DNA and genes. Recorded for this sample are 150,000 to 200,000 distinct CDR3 sequences; approximately 19% of them occurred a single time. The top ten hold roughly 2.9% of the sample. Sample: PBMCs. These receptors all stem from a human donor in good health (CMV status not recorded). Some clones in this sample may be carry-over from other donors' samples.

This rearrangement joins TRBV6-2 or TRBV6-3 to TRBJ2-1; tentative D call: TRBD2 (6 bases). Trimming cost V 7 bases and J 1 base, with 11 bases left between them. Germline values: CDR1 MNHEY, CDR2 SVGEGT. There are 14 residues in the CDR3. The CDR3 region is CASMSSESYNEQFF. The CDR3 region has the DNA TGTGCCAGCATGTCTAGCGAATCCTACAATGAGCAGTTCTTC.

This clonotype was counted a few times. The CDR3 sequence: CASSSTPSDRGYTF. The DNA of the CDR3 is TGTGCCAGCAGTTCGACCCCTAGTGACCGCGGCTACACCTTC. This chain links TRBV12-3 or TRBV12-4 with TRBJ1-2; D remains unclear. This CDR3 region has 14 residues. V was pared by 4 bases and J by 8 bases, with 17 bases between.

This chain connects TRBV6-5 to TRBJ1-5; D is possibly TRBD1 (6 bases). The CDR3 covers 13 residues. The germline V gene has CDR1 MNHEY and CDR2 SVGAGI. V lost 5 bases and J lost 5, with 10 bases in between. CDR3 in amino acids: CASSRDRYQPQHF. The CDR3 coding sequence is TGTGCCAGCAGTCGAGACAGGTATCAGCCCCAGCATTTT.

This clonotype occurred a few times. The V and J genes are TRBV7-2 and TRBJ2-4; TRBD2 aligns across 7 bases. Trimming cost V 5 bases and J 5 bases; bases outside gene matches: 6. Germline V CDR1 and CDR2: SGHTA, FQGNSA. This CDR3 has 14 amino acids. The CDR3 loop reads CASSPRAGENIQYF. CDR3 coding DNA: TGTGCCAGCAGCCCTCGGGCGGGGGAAAACATTCAGTACTTC.

The V call is TRBV5-5, the J call TRBJ2-1, with TRBD2 matching 7 bases. With V trimmed by 0 bases and J by 9 bases, 12 bases remained unmatched. The CDR3 has 16 residues. Germline lookup yields CDR1 SGHKS and CDR2 YYEKEE (reference sequence). CDR3 DNA: TGTGCCAGCAGCTTGGGCGGGAGTGGGGTATCGGGTGAGCAGTTCTTC. Translating it yields CASSLGGSGVSGEQFF.

The chain links TRBV28 to TRBJ2-7; the D gene is possibly TRBD1 (5 bases). Germline V CDR1 and CDR2: MDHEN, SYDVKM. CDR3 length: 17 residues. Trimming removed 4 bases at V and 5 bases at J, with 24 bases between. Here the CDR3 DNA reads TGTGCCAGCAGTTCCCCGAAGGGGTGGGGCTTGGCACACGAGCAGTACTTC. Its translation is CASSSPKGWGLAHEQYF.

In its sample, this clonotype was seen a few times. The chain carries TRBV6-1 and TRBJ2-3; D uncertain. This CDR3 is built from 13 residues. The V end was cut by 7 bases, the J end by 3 bases, with 11 bases between. Germline values: CDR1 MNHNS, CDR2 SASEGT. DNA for the CDR3: TGTGCCAGCAAGGCTAGTTGGACAGATACGCAGTATTTT. Its translation: CASKASWTDTQYF.

The V call is TRBV6-2 or TRBV6-3, the J call TRBJ2-2, with D possibly being TRBD2 (5 bases). This CDR3 is 13 amino acids long. Looked up from germline, CDR1 is MNHEY and CDR2 is SVGEGT. Trimming shortened V by 2 bases and J by 8 bases, and 9 bases separated the two germline ends. The CDR3 sequence: CASSYRSGGELFF. The CDR3 DNA reads as TGTGCCAGCAGTTACCGCAGCGGAGGGGAGCTGTTTTTT.

This clonotype came up a few times. J is TRBJ2-3 and V is TRBV4-3; D is perhaps TRBD2 (6 bases). CDR3 size: 13 residues. Looked up from germline, CDR1 is LGHNA and CDR2 is YSLEER. Trimming stripped 0 bases from V and 10 bases from J, with 11 bases between. The chain's CDR3 is CASSQDLEGSQYF. The CDR3 region has the DNA TGCGCCAGCAGCCAAGATCTGGAGGGATCGCAGTATTTT.

This clonotype was detected only a few times. The V call is TRBV4-1, the J call TRBJ1-4; unclear D gene. The germline V gene has CDR1 MGHRA and CDR2 YSYEKL. V dropped 1 base and J dropped 1 base, with 13 bases sitting between them. This CDR3 is built from 17 residues. The DNA for the CDR3 is TGCGCCAGCAGCCAAGCCGGGGAGGTAGGAACTAATGAAAAACTGTTTTTT. This gives the protein CASSQAGEVGTNEKLFF.